A selection of T cell receptor beta chains follows, all from one sample in a study of T cell changes during pregnancy in multiple sclerosis. Method: immunoSEQ multiplex PCR; TCRdb's copy keeps in-frame clones and lacks some. The profile covers approximately 44,000 clones, with roughly 92% appearing a single time and roughly 0.7% taken by the ten largest. Sequencing used CD4+ T cells from peripheral blood mononuclear cells, obtained in the first trimester of pregnancy. The receptors stem from a female donor with multiple sclerosis, enrolled in a pregnancy study. CDR3s include the opening cysteine and the closing phenylalanine or tryptophan. Fields, in order: J gene, D gene, clone size, V gene, CDR3 protein, CDR3 DNA. A D gene is named only where the DNA matches it firmly. Only some rows state a clone size, as once, few, many or a class for expanded clones.

>TRBJ1-1|NA|NA|TRBV29-1
CSAGQSLNTEAFF
TGCAGCGCAGGACAGTCATTGAACACTGAAGCTTTCTTT
>TRBJ2-7|TRBD2|NA|TRBV15
CATSRVDSGYEQYF
TGTGCCACCAGCAGAGTCGATAGCGGGTACGAGCAGTACTTC
>TRBJ2-7|NA|NA|TRBV4-3
CASSQDSSFLYEQYF
TGCGCCAGCAGCCAAGATAGCAGCTTCCTCTACGAGCAGTACTTC
>TRBJ2-2|TRBD1|NA|TRBV6-1
CASITGVAGELFF
TGTGCCAGCATCACAGGGGTGGCCGGGGAGCTGTTTTTT
>TRBJ2-7|TRBD1|NA|TRBV11-2
CASSFTGQGIDEQYF
TGTGCCAGCAGCTTTACGGGACAGGGTATCGACGAGCAGTACTTC
>TRBJ1-6|TRBD1|NA|TRBV2
CASTIAAGGNSPLHF
TGTGCCAGCACGATAGCGGCAGGGGGAAATTCACCCCTCCACTTT
>TRBJ2-7|TRBD2|NA|TRBV19
CASSIARLAGGPYEQYF
TGTGCCAGTAGTATAGCGAGACTAGCGGGAGGGCCCTACGAGCAGTACTTC
>TRBJ2-5|TRBD2|NA|TRBV12-5
CASGPPGGGETQYF
TGTGCTAGTGGTCCCCCGGGGGGAGGAGAGACCCAGTACTTC
>TRBJ2-1|TRBD2|NA|TRBV19
CASSIPPSGSSQFF
TGTGCCAGTAGTATCCCCCCAAGCGGGAGTTCGCAGTTCTTC
>TRBJ1-2|NA|NA|TRBV14
CASSPDSNYGYTF
TGTGCCAGCAGCCCCGACAGTAACTATGGCTACACCTTC
>TRBJ2-5|NA|NA|TRBV14
CASSQDHKLLPKETQYF
TGTGCCAGCAGCCAAGATCATAAACTTCTCCCCAAAGAGACCCAGTACTTC
>TRBJ2-4|NA|NA|TRBV4-3
CASSQVTGAKNIQYF
TGCGCCAGCAGCCAAGTCACAGGGGCCAAAAACATTCAGTACTTC
>TRBJ1-2|NA|NA|TRBV6-4
CASSALGGVGGYTF
TGTGCCAGCAGCGCCTTAGGAGGGGTCGGTGGCTACACCTTC
>TRBJ2-7|TRBD1|NA|TRBV9
CASSVGQISYEQYF
TGTGCCAGCAGCGTGGGACAGATATCCTACGAGCAGTACTTC
>TRBJ2-5|NA|NA|TRBV28
CASTGMETQYF
TGTGCCAGCACAGGGATGGAGACCCAGTACTTC
>TRBJ2-7|TRBD2|NA|TRBV5-5
CASSLVAGGLFYEQYF
TGTGCCAGCAGCTTGGTGGCGGGAGGATTATTTTACGAGCAGTACTTC
>TRBJ1-3|NA|NA|TRBV19
CASSIGAVGVGNTIYF
TGTGCCAGTAGTATCGGAGCTGTAGGGGTTGGAAACACCATATATTTT
>TRBJ2-1|TRBD2|NA|TRBV19
CASSRETIAGQHEQFF
TGTGCCAGTAGTAGGGAGACAATAGCGGGACAACATGAGCAGTTCTTC
>TRBJ1-1|TRBD1|NA|TRBV5-1
CASSTRGPNTEAFF
TGCGCCAGCAGCACGAGGGGGCCGAACACTGAAGCTTTCTTT
>TRBJ1-2|TRBD1|NA|TRBV28
CASSLYAPPGQGLGGYTF
TGTGCCAGCAGTTTATACGCGCCCCCGGGACAGGGGCTTGGGGGCTACACCTTC
>TRBJ1-1|NA|NA|TRBV27
CASRIRGFTDTEAFF
TGTGCCAGCAGGATCAGGGGATTTACGGACACTGAAGCTTTCTTT
>TRBJ1-3|NA|NA|TRBV19
CASSILPTSGNTIYF
TGTGCCAGTAGTATCTTACCTACCTCTGGAAACACCATATATTTT
>TRBJ2-1|TRBD1|NA|TRBV5-1
CASSPQGAWNEQFF
TGCGCCAGCAGCCCCCAGGGGGCATGGAATGAGCAGTTCTTC
>TRBJ1-2|NA|NA|TRBV19
CATLSAYGYTF
TGTGCCACTCTCAGTGCCTATGGCTACACCTTC
>TRBJ2-7|NA|NA|TRBV10-3
CAISAPQGNYEQYF
TGTGCCATCAGTGCCCCCCAGGGGAACTACGAGCAGTACTTC
>TRBJ2-7|TRBD1|once|TRBV5-1
CASSVTGDYEQYF
TGCGCCAGCAGCGTGACAGGGGACTACGAGCAGTACTTC
>TRBJ2-1|NA|NA|TRBV6-1
CASSFGLNNEQFF
TGTGCCAGCAGTTTCGGACTAAACAATGAGCAGTTCTTC